These 9 T cell receptor beta chains share one sample of origin, sequenced in a study of PD-1 blockade in classical Hodgkin lymphoma. Brentuximab vedotin exposure varied among the patients, all of whom had relapsed after autologous stem cell transplantation. The protocol was immunoSEQ multiplex PCR, while the TCRdb copy is restricted to in-frame clones and leaves out a portion. The data show tens of thousands of clones, roughly 87% seen once. Material: peripheral blood mononuclear cells (PBMCs), obtained before the second cycle of nivolumab. These receptors were collected from a human donor with classical Hodgkin lymphoma.

This clone was counted once. The CDR3 reads CASSLGRLAGEERDEQYF. CDR3 nucleotides: TGTGCCAGCAGCTTAGGACGACTAGCGGGAGAGGAGAGGGACGAGCAGTACTTC. The V gene is TRBV7-2, the J gene TRBJ2-7; 12 positions match TRBD2. CDR1 and CDR2 from the germline V gene are SGHTA and FQGNSA. The CDR3 sequence is 18 residues long. V was pared by 1 base and J by 5 bases, with 12 bases of the junction left unmatched.

The chain links TRBV18 to TRBJ2-5, with TRBD1 identical over 9 bases. V shed 3 bases and J 9 bases; nucleotides not matched to a gene: 8. There are 14 residues in the CDR3. Germline-derived CDR1 and CDR2 are KGHSH and LQKENI. CDR3 residues: CASSPGTGPTAQYF. CDR3 bases: TGTGCCAGCTCACCCGGGACAGGGCCCACAGCCCAGTACTTC.

This clone was counted once. J is TRBJ2-1 and V is TRBV28; tentatively, D is TRBD2 (6 bases). Trimming took off 5 bases at V and 1 base at J, with 12 bases between the two ends. This CDR3 comprises 15 residues. In germline, CDR1 is MDHEN, CDR2 SYDVKM. CDR3 DNA: TGTGCCAGCAGTGTACCGGGACTGTCCTACAATGAGCAGTTCTTC. It specifies CASSVPGLSYNEQFF.

The chain uses TRBV28 and TRBJ1-5; 9 nucleotides align to TRBD1. CDR1 MDHEN and CDR2 SYDVKM come from the germline V gene. Trimming removed 4 bases from V and 7 bases from J; junction bases left unmatched: 5. The CDR3 contains 14 residues. CDR3 nucleotide sequence: TGTGCCAGCAGTTACGGACAGGGGCAGCAGCCCCAGCATTTT. This encodes CASSYGQGQQPQHF.

Points on this clone: The same CDR3 also results from other DNA sequences found in this sample. The rearrangement links TRBV9 to TRBJ1-1; a possible D gene is TRBD1 (6 bases). Germline V CDR1 and CDR2: SGDLS, YYNGEE. This CDR3 comprises 14 residues. V was clipped by 0 bases and J by 4 bases, with 10 bases between them. CDR3 residues: CASSVGGGGTEAFF. The CDR3 DNA reads TGTGCCAGCAGCGTAGGAGGGGGGGGCACTGAAGCTTTCTTT.

V and J are TRBV28 and TRBJ2-1; 12 bases match TRBD2. The trim removed 6 bases at V and 6 bases at J, leaving 3 bases unmatched. CDR1 MDHEN and CDR2 SYDVKM come from the germline V gene. CDR3 size: 14 residues. The chain's CDR3 is CASSASGGANEQFF. CDR3 nucleotide sequence: TGTGCCAGCAGCGCTAGCGGGGGGGCCAATGAGCAGTTCTTC.

This rearrangement joins TRBV28 to TRBJ1-1, with D possibly being TRBD1 (6 bases). V lost 5 bases to trimming and J lost 5 bases, with 12 bases between them. The CDR3 consists of 13 residues. Germline V CDR1 and CDR2: MDHEN, SYDVKM. The CDR3 loop reads CASSVGQRTEAFF. CDR3 in DNA: TGTGCCAGCAGTGTCGGACAGAGGACTGAAGCTTTCTTT.

This chain links TRBV27 with TRBJ2-7, with a tentative D call TRBD2 (6 bases). The CDR3 has 14 amino acids. Germline values: CDR1 MNHEY, CDR2 SMNVEV (reference sequence). With 1 base removed from V and 4 bases from J, the gap between germline ends came to 11 bases. The DNA of the CDR3 is TGTGCCAGCAGTTTATATGGAGGGCCATACGAGCAGTACTTC. It codes for CASSLYGGPYEQYF.

The rearrangement links TRBV9 to TRBJ2-5; D is undetermined. Germline assignment: CDR1 SGDLS and CDR2 YYNGEE. CDR3 size: 13 residues. V was shortened by 0 bases and J by 2 bases, with 5 bases between the two germline ends. Here the CDR3 reads CASSVDVQETQYF. The CDR3 DNA is TGTGCCAGCAGCGTAGATGTGCAAGAGACCCAGTACTTC.